This TCR beta chain was documented in a study of blood T cell repertoires in COVID-19. Study information: The United States, Italy and Spain supplied acute and convalescent COVID-19 samples. Sources were T cells, B-cell-depleted T cells, or PBMCs; the material itself was cDNA or gDNA.

Authors' analysis steps: From reference gene primer amplification, estimates of nucleated cell counts were derived. This table comes from immunoSEQ multiplex PCR, and its TCRdb copy is limited to in-frame clones, with some not included. The DNA gave D and trimming, while V, J and clone size come from that table. The table records more than 250,000 clones, 65% to 85% of them present only once. The CDR3 is 15 residues long. J was trimmed by 4 bases and V by 7 bases; bases with no gene match: 6. CDR1 and CDR2 from the germline V gene are LNHDA and SQIVND (reference sequence). The sequencing sample was made of peripheral blood. The receptor's source is a woman aged 45-60 years with acute or convalescent COVID-19. The chain links TRBV19 to TRBJ1-5; TRBD1 aligns across 11 bases. Here the CDR3 DNA reads TGTGCCAGTATCCATGGGACAGGGGGTAATCAGCCCCAGCATTTT. It is translated as CASIHGTGGNQPQHF.